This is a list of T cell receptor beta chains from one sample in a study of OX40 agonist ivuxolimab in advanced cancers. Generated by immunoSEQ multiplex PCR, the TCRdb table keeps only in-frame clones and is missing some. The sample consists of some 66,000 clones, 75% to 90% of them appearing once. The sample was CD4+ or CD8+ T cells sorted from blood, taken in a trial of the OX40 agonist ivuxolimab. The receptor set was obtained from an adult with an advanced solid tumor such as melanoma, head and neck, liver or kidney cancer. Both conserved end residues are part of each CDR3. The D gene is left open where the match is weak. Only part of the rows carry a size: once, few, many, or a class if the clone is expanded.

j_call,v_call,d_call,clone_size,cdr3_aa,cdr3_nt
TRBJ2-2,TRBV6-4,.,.,CASSPNTGELFF,TGTGCCAGCAGTCCAAATACCGGGGAGCTGTTTTTT
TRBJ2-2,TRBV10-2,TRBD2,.,CASSESTVAGGINTGELFF,TGCGCCAGCAGTGAGTCAACGGTAGCGGGAGGTATAAACACCGGGGAGCTGTTTTTT
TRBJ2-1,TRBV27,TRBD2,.,CASSPPPRGGVDEQFF,TGTGCCAGCAGTCCGCCACCGCGGGGGGGTGTCGATGAGCAGTTCTTC
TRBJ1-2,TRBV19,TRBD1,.,CASSTPKFPSNQGALGNYGYTF,TGTGCCAGTAGTACCCCCAAGTTCCCCTCGAATCAGGGGGCATTGGGTAACTATGGCTACACCTTC
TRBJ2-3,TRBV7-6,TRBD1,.,CASSLFQGQISTDTQYF,TGTGCCAGCAGCTTATTTCAGGGACAGATTAGCACAGATACGCAGTATTTT
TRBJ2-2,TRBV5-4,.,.,CASSLKLAVNTGELFF,TGTGCCAGCAGCTTGAAACTAGCAGTCAACACCGGGGAGCTGTTTTTT
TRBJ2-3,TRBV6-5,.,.,CASSYRTTPSTQYF,TGTGCCAGCAGTTACAGGACTACTCCCAGTACGCAGTATTTT
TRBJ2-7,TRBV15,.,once,CATSRENYEQYF,TGTGCCACCAGCAGAGAAAACTACGAGCAGTACTTC
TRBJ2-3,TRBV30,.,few,CAWSVRERDTQYF,TGTGCCTGGAGTGTACGGGAGCGGGATACGCAGTATTTT
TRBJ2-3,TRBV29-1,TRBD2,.,CSVNSGSTDTQYF,TGCAGCGTTAATAGCGGGAGCACAGATACGCAGTATTTT
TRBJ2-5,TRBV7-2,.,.,CASSRSGSRETQYF,TGTGCCAGCAGCCGGAGTGGGAGTCGGGAGACCCAGTACTTC
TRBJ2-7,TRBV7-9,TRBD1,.,CASSFVRTGDNEQYF,TGTGCCAGCAGCTTTGTTCGTACAGGGGATAACGAGCAGTACTTC
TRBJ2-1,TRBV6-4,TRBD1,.,CASSPRFNRGRVNEQFF,TGTGCCAGCAGTCCCCGATTCAACAGGGGTCGGGTCAATGAGCAGTTCTTC
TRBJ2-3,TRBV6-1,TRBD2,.,CASSVTQRGRDTQYF,TGTGCCAGCAGTGTTACCCAGCGGGGCAGGGATACGCAGTATTTT
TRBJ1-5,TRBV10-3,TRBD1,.,CAISYEPGQGAGSNQPQHF,TGTGCCATCAGTTATGAACCGGGACAGGGGGCTGGGAGCAATCAGCCCCAGCATTTT
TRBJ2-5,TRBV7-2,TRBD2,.,CASRNWAGGQETQYF,TGTGCCAGCAGGAACTGGGCGGGAGGCCAAGAGACCCAGTACTTC
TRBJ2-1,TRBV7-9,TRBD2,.,CASSLGGLAELRIF,TGTGCCAGCAGCTTAGGGGGACTAGCGGAGCTCAGAATCTTC
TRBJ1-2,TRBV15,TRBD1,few,CATSRDMGTGGGYTF,TGTGCCACCAGCAGAGATATGGGGACAGGAGGGGGCTACACCTTC
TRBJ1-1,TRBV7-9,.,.,CASSLDLEAFF,TGTGCCAGCAGCTTAGACTTAGAAGCTTTCTTT
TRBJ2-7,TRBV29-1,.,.,CSVEQTGNGAYEQYF,TGCAGCGTTGAGCAAACAGGGAATGGGGCCTACGAGCAGTACTTC
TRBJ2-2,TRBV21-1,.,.,CASSLRGPGGRRTGELFF,TGTGCCAGCAGCCTCCGAGGCCCAGGGGGTCGCCGCACCGGGGAGCTGTTTTTT
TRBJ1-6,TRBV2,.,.,CASSEAVGDRSPLHF,TGTGCCAGCAGTGAAGCGGTAGGGGACCGTTCACCCCTCCACTTT
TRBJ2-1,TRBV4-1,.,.,CASSHLRVVENEQFF,TGCGCCAGCAGCCACCTTAGGGTGGTTGAAAATGAGCAGTTCTTC
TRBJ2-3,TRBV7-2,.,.,CASSFAGFTDTQYF,TGTGCCAGCAGCTTTGCGGGATTCACAGATACGCAGTATTTT
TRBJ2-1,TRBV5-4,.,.,CASSPTVQGYEQFF,TGTGCCAGCAGCCCGACCGTACAGGGATATGAGCAGTTCTTC
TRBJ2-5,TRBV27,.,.,CASSTQETQYF,TGTGCCAGCAGTACCCAAGAGACCCAGTACTTC
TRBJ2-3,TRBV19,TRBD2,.,CASSSGTSGLTDTQYF,TGTGCCAGTAGCTCCGGGACTAGCGGTTTGACAGATACGCAGTATTTT
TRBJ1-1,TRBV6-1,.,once,CASSEGRGANTEAFF,TGTGCCAGCAGTGAAGGCCGGGGAGCGAACACTGAAGCTTTCTTT
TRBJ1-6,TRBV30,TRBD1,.,CAWAPSDRANSPLHF,TGTGCCTGGGCCCCCTCGGACAGGGCCAATTCACCCCTCCACTTT
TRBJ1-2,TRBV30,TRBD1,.,CAWSVTGQGPYGYTF,TGTGCCTGGAGTGTCACCGGACAGGGACCCTATGGCTACACCTTC
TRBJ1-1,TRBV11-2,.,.,CASSLQGFGNEAFF,TGTGCCAGCAGCTTACAAGGTTTTGGGAATGAAGCTTTCTTT
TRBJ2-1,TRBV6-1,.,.,CASCTEVFLEQFF,TGTGCCAGCTGCACAGAAGTGTTCTTAGAGCAGTTCTTC
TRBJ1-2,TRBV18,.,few,CASSPPAPQGISYGYTF,TGTGCCAGCTCACCACCTGCCCCCCAGGGGATAAGCTATGGCTACACCTTC
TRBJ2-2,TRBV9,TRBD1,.,CASSALQGAGELFF,TGTGCCAGCAGCGCACTACAGGGGGCCGGGGAGCTGTTTTTT
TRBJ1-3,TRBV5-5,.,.,CASSLAGTRSGNTIYF,TGTGCCAGCAGCTTGGCGGGCACCAGATCTGGAAACACCATATATTTT
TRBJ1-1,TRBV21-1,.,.,CASSKGGSNTEAFF,TGTGCCAGCAGCAAAGGCGGGTCGAACACTGAAGCTTTCTTT
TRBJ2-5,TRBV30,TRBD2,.,CAWRAGQETQYF,TGTGCCTGGAGAGCGGGGCAAGAGACCCAGTACTTC
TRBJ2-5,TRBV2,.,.,CASRRDSQETQYF,TGTGCCAGCAGGAGGGACTCACAAGAGACCCAGTACTTC